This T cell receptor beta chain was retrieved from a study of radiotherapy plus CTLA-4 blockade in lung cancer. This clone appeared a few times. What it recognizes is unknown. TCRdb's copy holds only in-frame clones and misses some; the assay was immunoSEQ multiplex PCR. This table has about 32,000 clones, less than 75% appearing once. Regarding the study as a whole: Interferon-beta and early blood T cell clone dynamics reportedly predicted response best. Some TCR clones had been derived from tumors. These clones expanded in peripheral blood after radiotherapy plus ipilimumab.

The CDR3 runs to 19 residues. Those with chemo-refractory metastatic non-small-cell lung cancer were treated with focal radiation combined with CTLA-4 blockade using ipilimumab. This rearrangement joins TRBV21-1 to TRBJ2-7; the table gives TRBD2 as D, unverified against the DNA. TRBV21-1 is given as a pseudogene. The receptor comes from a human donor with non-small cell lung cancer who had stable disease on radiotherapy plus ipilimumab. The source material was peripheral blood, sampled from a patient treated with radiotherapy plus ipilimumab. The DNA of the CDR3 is TGTGCCAGCAGCAAACTAGGGACTAGCGGGAGATCGGGGTTGGGCGAGCAGTACTTC. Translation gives CASSKLGTSGRSGLGEQYF.